This TCR beta chain was retrieved from a study of T cells in Graves' hyperthyroidism and ophthalmopathy. This clonotype was counted at least ten times. In germline, CDR1 is KGHSH, CDR2 LQKENI. This CDR3 comprises 15 residues. Trimming cost V 3 bases and J 3 bases, with 15 bases left between them. Amplified TCR beta CDR3 regions came from RNA transcripts. An initial round of RT-PCR targeting the TCR CDR3 relied on the HTBI primer set. TCRdb called the multiplex PCR reads again in MiXCR, with one record for every CDR3 protein. The table includes some 300,000 distinct CDR3 sequences, approximately 18% detected once. Exclusion criteria comprised uncontrolled infection, other autoimmune disease, pregnancy or lactation.

This chain connects TRBV18 to TRBJ2-7; D tentatively reads TRBD1 or TRBD2 (5 bases each). This clonotype originated in a man aged 50 or older with Graves' ophthalmopathy. The sequenced material came from blood. This chain's CDR3 is CASSPPWGNNYEQYF. CDR3 nucleotide sequence: TGTGCCAGCTCACCTCCGTGGGGGAACAACTACGAGCAGTACTTC.